This is a list of T cell receptor beta chains from one sample in a study of CD8 T cells in ankylosing spondylitis. TCRdb reanalysed the 5' RACE reads using MiXCR and keeps one entry per CDR3 protein. The sample yields 470,000 or so distinct CDR3 sequences, about 24% seen once. Sequenced: blood, either unsorted or a sorted T cell fraction (not recorded which). All receptors derive from a male donor with ankylosing spondylitis. CDR3s include the opening cysteine and the closing phenylalanine or tryptophan. The D gene is left open where the match is weak. The listing skips clone size in some rows; elsewhere it reads once, few, many or a size class.

d_call: .; clone_size: few; v_call: TRBV10-3; j_call: TRBJ1-1; cdr3_aa: CAIRPLDDQGNTEAFF; cdr3_nt: TGTGCCATCCGACCTTTAGACGACCAGGGGAACACTGAAGCTTTCTTT
d_call: .; clone_size: few; v_call: TRBV5-1; j_call: TRBJ2-5; cdr3_aa: CASSLAGDGGETQYF; cdr3_nt: TGCGCCAGCAGCTTGGCGGGAGATGGGGGGGAGACCCAGTACTTC
d_call: .; clone_size: .; v_call: TRBV20-1; j_call: TRBJ2-6; cdr3_aa: CSAIRSGANVLTF; cdr3_nt: TGCAGTGCTATCCGCTCTGGGGCCAACGTCCTGACTTTC
d_call: .; clone_size: .; v_call: TRBV29-1; j_call: TRBJ2-5; cdr3_aa: CSVGWSRETQYF; cdr3_nt: TGCAGCGTTGGTTGGTCGAGAGAGACCCAGTACTTC
d_call: .; clone_size: .; v_call: TRBV30; j_call: TRBJ2-3; cdr3_aa: CAWSRDSPRDTQYF; cdr3_nt: TGTGCCTGGAGCCGAGACAGTCCGCGGGATACGCAGTATTTT
d_call: .; clone_size: .; v_call: TRBV7-2; j_call: TRBJ1-2; cdr3_aa: CASSFRQYGYTF; cdr3_nt: TGTGCCAGCAGCTTTCGACAGTATGGCTACACCTTC
d_call: .; clone_size: many; v_call: TRBV5-1; j_call: TRBJ2-2; cdr3_aa: CASSLTADNTGELFF; cdr3_nt: TGCGCCAGCAGCTTAACGGCCGATAACACCGGGGAGCTGTTTTTT
d_call: TRBD2; clone_size: .; v_call: TRBV5-6; j_call: TRBJ2-7; cdr3_aa: CASSSLAGVVYEQYF; cdr3_nt: TGTGCCAGCAGCTCTCTGGCGGGAGTAGTCTACGAGCAGTACTTC
d_call: .; clone_size: .; v_call: TRBV7-9; j_call: TRBJ1-1; cdr3_aa: CASSSPGANTEAFF; cdr3_nt: TGTGCCAGCAGCTCACCGGGGGCGAACACTGAAGCTTTCTTT
d_call: TRBD2; clone_size: few; v_call: TRBV4-2; j_call: TRBJ2-1; cdr3_aa: CASTAGDYNEQFF; cdr3_nt: TGTGCCAGCACGGCGGGAGATTACAATGAGCAGTTCTTC
d_call: TRBD2; clone_size: .; v_call: TRBV5-1; j_call: TRBJ2-3; cdr3_aa: CASSFGTSGSRTDTQYF; cdr3_nt: TGCGCCAGCAGCTTCGGGACTAGCGGGAGTCGGACAGATACGCAGTATTTT
d_call: .; clone_size: .; v_call: TRBV20-1; j_call: TRBJ1-4; cdr3_aa: CSARGANEKLFF; cdr3_nt: TGCAGTGCTAGAGGTGCTAATGAAAAACTGTTTTTT
d_call: .; clone_size: few; v_call: TRBV24-1; j_call: TRBJ2-3; cdr3_aa: CATRGGGAGTDTQYF; cdr3_nt: TGTGCCACCCGAGGGGGGGGAGCAGGCACAGATACGCAGTATTTT
d_call: .; clone_size: few; v_call: TRBV2; j_call: TRBJ2-5; cdr3_aa: CASSEQRETQYF; cdr3_nt: TGTGCCAGCAGTGAACAGAGAGAGACCCAGTACTTC
d_call: .; clone_size: .; v_call: TRBV24-1; j_call: TRBJ2-7; cdr3_aa: CATRTYGLKYEQYF; cdr3_nt: TGTGCCACCAGAACGTACGGACTCAAATACGAGCAGTACTTC
d_call: .; clone_size: .; v_call: TRBV15; j_call: TRBJ2-1; cdr3_aa: CATSRDPGIEQFF; cdr3_nt: TGTGCCACCAGCAGAGATCCGGGAATTGAGCAGTTCTTC
d_call: .; clone_size: once; v_call: TRBV20-1; j_call: TRBJ1-2; cdr3_aa: CSAPRGAFYGYTF; cdr3_nt: TGCAGTGCCCCCCGGGGGGCCTTCTATGGCTACACCTTC
d_call: TRBD2; clone_size: .; v_call: TRBV10-3; j_call: TRBJ2-3; cdr3_aa: CAISETAGEGTDTQYF; cdr3_nt: TGTGCCATCAGTGAAACCGCGGGAGAGGGCACAGATACGCAGTATTTT
d_call: .; clone_size: few; v_call: TRBV20-1; j_call: TRBJ2-1; cdr3_aa: CSAYSGDEQFF; cdr3_nt: TGCAGTGCTTACAGTGGGGATGAGCAGTTCTTC
d_call: .; clone_size: .; v_call: TRBV11-2; j_call: TRBJ2-4; cdr3_aa: CASSLSQGNIQYF; cdr3_nt: TGTGCCAGCAGCTTAAGTCAGGGGAACATTCAGTACTTC
d_call: .; clone_size: many; v_call: TRBV14; j_call: TRBJ2-1; cdr3_aa: CASSQRGNEQFF; cdr3_nt: TGTGCCAGCAGCCAACGGGGCAATGAGCAGTTCTTC
d_call: .; clone_size: .; v_call: TRBV20-1; j_call: TRBJ2-3; cdr3_aa: CSAPASVSTDTQYF; cdr3_nt: TGCAGTGCGCCGGCTAGCGTGAGCACAGATACGCAGTATTTT
d_call: TRBD2; clone_size: few; v_call: TRBV5-1; j_call: TRBJ2-1; cdr3_aa: CASSLYGGSLNEQFF; cdr3_nt: TGCGCCAGCAGCTTGTATGGCGGGAGCCTCAATGAGCAGTTCTTC
d_call: TRBD2; clone_size: few; v_call: TRBV20-1; j_call: TRBJ2-1; cdr3_aa: CSAREGSGRNEQFF; cdr3_nt: TGCAGTGCTAGAGAGGGTAGCGGGCGGAATGAGCAGTTCTTC
d_call: TRBD1; clone_size: .; v_call: TRBV29-1; j_call: TRBJ2-7; cdr3_aa: CSVEGTGGAFQQYF; cdr3_nt: TGCAGCGTTGAAGGGACAGGGGGGGCGTTTCAGCAGTACTTC
d_call: .; clone_size: .; v_call: TRBV5-1; j_call: TRBJ1-1; cdr3_aa: CASSSSLGTEAFF; cdr3_nt: TGCGCCAGCAGCTCGTCCCTGGGCACTGAAGCTTTCTTT
d_call: .; clone_size: few; v_call: TRBV4-1; j_call: TRBJ1-4; cdr3_aa: CASSPFEDSEKLFF; cdr3_nt: TGCGCCAGCAGCCCCTTTGAGGATTCTGAAAAACTGTTTTTT
d_call: TRBD1; clone_size: .; v_call: TRBV5-1; j_call: TRBJ2-5; cdr3_aa: CASSLVPGGEETQYF; cdr3_nt: TGCGCCAGCAGCTTGGTGCCAGGGGGTGAGGAGACCCAGTACTTC
d_call: TRBD2; clone_size: many; v_call: TRBV7-2; j_call: TRBJ2-1; cdr3_aa: CASSRLAGGNNEQFF; cdr3_nt: TGTGCCAGCAGCCGCCTAGCGGGAGGGAATAATGAGCAGTTCTTC
d_call: TRBD2; clone_size: many; v_call: TRBV20-1; j_call: TRBJ2-5; cdr3_aa: CSARLAGVFQETQYF; cdr3_nt: TGCAGTGCTAGACTAGCGGGAGTATTCCAAGAGACCCAGTACTTC
d_call: .; clone_size: .; v_call: TRBV3-1; j_call: TRBJ2-1; cdr3_aa: CASSQEGQTNEQFF; cdr3_nt: TGTGCCAGCAGCCAAGAAGGACAAACCAATGAGCAGTTCTTC
d_call: TRBD1; clone_size: few; v_call: TRBV15; j_call: TRBJ1-2; cdr3_aa: CATSRGGGQGGENYGYTF; cdr3_nt: TGTGCCACCAGCAGAGGGGGGGGACAGGGCGGAGAGAACTATGGCTACACCTTC
d_call: .; clone_size: .; v_call: TRBV12-3/TRBV12-4; j_call: TRBJ2-4; cdr3_aa: CASSLGSNSGKWYF; cdr3_nt: TGTGCCAGCAGTTTAGGAAGTAATTCTGGGAAGTGGTACTTC
d_call: .; clone_size: .; v_call: TRBV11-3; j_call: TRBJ1-2; cdr3_aa: CASSLEGHYGYTF; cdr3_nt: TGTGCCAGCAGCTTAGAGGGACACTATGGCTACACCTTC
d_call: TRBD1; clone_size: .; v_call: TRBV5-1; j_call: TRBJ2-7; cdr3_aa: CASSRTGLSYEQYF; cdr3_nt: TGCGCCAGCAGCCGGACAGGTCTCTCCTACGAGCAGTACTTC
d_call: TRBD1; clone_size: .; v_call: TRBV12-5; j_call: TRBJ2-1; cdr3_aa: CASGFGQGREQFF; cdr3_nt: TGTGCTAGTGGTTTCGGACAGGGCAGGGAGCAGTTCTTC
d_call: .; clone_size: .; v_call: TRBV20-1; j_call: TRBJ2-1; cdr3_aa: CSASLLDEQFF; cdr3_nt: TGCAGTGCGAGCCTACTAGATGAGCAGTTCTTC
d_call: .; clone_size: .; v_call: TRBV4-1; j_call: TRBJ2-3; cdr3_aa: CASSQRGVPSTDTQYF; cdr3_nt: TGCGCCAGCAGCCAACGAGGGGTCCCTAGCACAGATACGCAGTATTTT
d_call: .; clone_size: few; v_call: TRBV20-1; j_call: TRBJ2-7; cdr3_aa: CSAPASGYYEQYF; cdr3_nt: TGCAGTGCTCCAGCAAGTGGTTACTACGAGCAGTACTTC
d_call: .; clone_size: .; v_call: TRBV20-1; j_call: TRBJ1-1; cdr3_aa: CSAPSSKNTEAFF; cdr3_nt: TGCAGTGCCCCTTCGAGTAAGAACACTGAAGCTTTCTTT
d_call: .; clone_size: .; v_call: TRBV3-1; j_call: TRBJ2-2; cdr3_aa: CASSQDRVGQLFF; cdr3_nt: TGTGCCAGCAGCCAAGATAGGGTTGGACAGCTGTTTTTT
d_call: .; clone_size: few; v_call: TRBV27; j_call: TRBJ2-2; cdr3_aa: CASSSRQAGAVYPNTGELFF; cdr3_nt: TGTGCCAGCAGTTCGCGACAAGCAGGCGCTGTTTACCCGAACACCGGGGAGCTGTTTTTT
d_call: .; clone_size: few; v_call: TRBV20-1; j_call: TRBJ2-7; cdr3_aa: CSARRDSSYEQYF; cdr3_nt: TGCAGTGCCCGGAGGGACTCCTCCTACGAGCAGTACTTC
d_call: TRBD2; clone_size: .; v_call: TRBV11-2; j_call: TRBJ2-3; cdr3_aa: CASSLERELAGVGNTQYF; cdr3_nt: TGTGCCAGCAGCTTAGAACGAGAACTAGCGGGAGTTGGAAATACGCAGTATTTT
d_call: .; clone_size: .; v_call: TRBV18; j_call: TRBJ2-3; cdr3_aa: CASSPAGGDTQYF; cdr3_nt: TGTGCCAGCTCACCCGCCGGGGGAGATACGCAGTATTTT
d_call: .; clone_size: .; v_call: TRBV5-5; j_call: TRBJ1-5; cdr3_aa: CASSLGDGGGAGQPQHF; cdr3_nt: TGTGCCAGCAGCTTGGGAGACGGTGGGGGCGCGGGGCAGCCCCAGCATTTT
d_call: .; clone_size: .; v_call: TRBV7-2; j_call: TRBJ1-1; cdr3_aa: CASSLAQAWPEAFF; cdr3_nt: TGTGCCAGCAGCTTAGCACAGGCTTGGCCTGAAGCTTTCTTT
d_call: .; clone_size: .; v_call: TRBV5-1; j_call: TRBJ1-2; cdr3_aa: CASSLDWGADYGYTF; cdr3_nt: TGCGCCAGCAGCTTGGACTGGGGCGCAGACTATGGCTACACCTTC
d_call: .; clone_size: few; v_call: TRBV5-1; j_call: TRBJ1-1; cdr3_aa: CASSSGLVGATNTEAFF; cdr3_nt: TGCGCCAGCAGCTCGGGGTTGGTCGGGGCGACGAACACTGAAGCTTTCTTT
d_call: .; clone_size: .; v_call: TRBV7-9; j_call: TRBJ2-5; cdr3_aa: CASSLLGGAGETQYF; cdr3_nt: TGTGCCAGCAGCTTACTGGGGGGCGCGGGGGAGACCCAGTACTTC
d_call: .; clone_size: .; v_call: TRBV4-2; j_call: TRBJ2-5; cdr3_aa: CASSQRYPLRETQYF; cdr3_nt: TGTGCCAGCAGCCAAAGATACCCCCTTCGGGAGACCCAGTACTTC
d_call: .; clone_size: .; v_call: TRBV18; j_call: TRBJ1-1; cdr3_aa: CASSPSGGSDTEAFF; cdr3_nt: TGTGCCAGCTCACCATCCGGGGGGTCGGACACTGAAGCTTTCTTT
d_call: TRBD2; clone_size: .; v_call: TRBV20-1; j_call: TRBJ2-1; cdr3_aa: CSAEASSGRAFNEQFF; cdr3_nt: TGCAGTGCCGAGGCTTCTAGCGGGAGGGCATTTAATGAGCAGTTCTTC
d_call: TRBD1; clone_size: .; v_call: TRBV18; j_call: TRBJ1-2; cdr3_aa: CASSPTADRVNYGYTF; cdr3_nt: TGTGCCAGCTCACCTACCGCAGACAGGGTTAACTATGGCTACACCTTC
d_call: TRBD2; clone_size: .; v_call: TRBV5-5; j_call: TRBJ2-1; cdr3_aa: CASSLGVAGMNEQFF; cdr3_nt: TGTGCCAGCAGCTTAGGGGTAGCGGGGATGAATGAGCAGTTCTTC
d_call: .; clone_size: .; v_call: TRBV7-7; j_call: TRBJ2-2; cdr3_aa: CASSPIQEATGELFF; cdr3_nt: TGTGCCAGCAGCCCAATTCAGGAGGCCACCGGGGAGCTGTTTTTT
d_call: .; clone_size: .; v_call: TRBV6-1; j_call: TRBJ1-2; cdr3_aa: CASSGDGANYGYTF; cdr3_nt: TGTGCCAGCAGTGGGGACGGAGCTAACTATGGCTACACCTTC
d_call: TRBD1; clone_size: .; v_call: TRBV6-1; j_call: TRBJ1-4; cdr3_aa: CASSDPGQPNEKLFF; cdr3_nt: TGTGCCAGCAGTGACCCGGGACAGCCTAATGAAAAACTGTTTTTT
d_call: .; clone_size: .; v_call: TRBV29-1; j_call: TRBJ2-1; cdr3_aa: CSVDGGRGHNEQFF; cdr3_nt: TGCAGCGTTGATGGTGGGAGAGGACACAATGAGCAGTTCTTC